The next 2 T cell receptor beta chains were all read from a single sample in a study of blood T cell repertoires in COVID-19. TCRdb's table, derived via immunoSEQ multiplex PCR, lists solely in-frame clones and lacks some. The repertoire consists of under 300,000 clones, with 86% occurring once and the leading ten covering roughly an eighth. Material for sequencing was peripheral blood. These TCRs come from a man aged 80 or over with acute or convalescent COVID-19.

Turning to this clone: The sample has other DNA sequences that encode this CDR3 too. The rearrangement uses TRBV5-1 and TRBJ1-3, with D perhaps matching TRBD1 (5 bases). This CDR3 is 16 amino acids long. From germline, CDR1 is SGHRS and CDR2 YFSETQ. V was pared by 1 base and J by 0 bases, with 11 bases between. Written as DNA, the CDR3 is TGCGCCAGCAGCTTGAACCCCGGGGGCTCTGGAAACACCATATATTTT. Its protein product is CASSLNPGGSGNTIYF.

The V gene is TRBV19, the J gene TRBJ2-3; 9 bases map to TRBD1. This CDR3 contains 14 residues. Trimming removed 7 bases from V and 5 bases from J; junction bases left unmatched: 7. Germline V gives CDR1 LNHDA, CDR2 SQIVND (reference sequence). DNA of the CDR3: TGTGCCAGTACCCGGACAGGGGATATAGATACGCAGTATTTT. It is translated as CASTRTGDIDTQYF.